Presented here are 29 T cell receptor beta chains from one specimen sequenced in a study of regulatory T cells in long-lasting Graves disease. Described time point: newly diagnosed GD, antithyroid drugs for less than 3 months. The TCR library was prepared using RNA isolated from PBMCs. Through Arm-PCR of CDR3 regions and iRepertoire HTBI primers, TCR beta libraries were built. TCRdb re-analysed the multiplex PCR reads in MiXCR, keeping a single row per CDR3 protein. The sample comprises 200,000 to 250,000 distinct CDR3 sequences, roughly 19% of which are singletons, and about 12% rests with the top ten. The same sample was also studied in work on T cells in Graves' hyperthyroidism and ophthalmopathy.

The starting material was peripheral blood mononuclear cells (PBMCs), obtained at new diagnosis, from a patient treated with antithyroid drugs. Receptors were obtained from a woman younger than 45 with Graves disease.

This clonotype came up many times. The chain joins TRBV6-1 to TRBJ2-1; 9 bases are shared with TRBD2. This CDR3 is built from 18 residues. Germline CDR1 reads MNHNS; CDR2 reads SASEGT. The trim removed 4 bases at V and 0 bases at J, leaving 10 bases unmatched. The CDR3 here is CASSGYLAGTSSYNEQFF. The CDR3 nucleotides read TGTGCCAGCAGTGGTTACCTAGCGGGAACTAGCTCCTACAATGAGCAGTTCTTC.

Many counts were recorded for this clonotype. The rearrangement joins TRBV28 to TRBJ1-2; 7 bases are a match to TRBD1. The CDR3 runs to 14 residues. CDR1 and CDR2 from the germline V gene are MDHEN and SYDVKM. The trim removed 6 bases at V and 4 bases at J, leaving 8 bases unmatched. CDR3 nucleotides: TGTGCCAGCAGCTACGCAGGGGGAACCTATGGCTACACCTTC. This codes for CASSYAGGTYGYTF.

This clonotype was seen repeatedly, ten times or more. CDR3 sequence: CASSLAGGTKNIQYF. CDR3 DNA sequence: TGTGCCAGCAGTTTAGCGGGAGGTACCAAAAACATTCAGTACTTC. V is TRBV12-3 or TRBV12-4 and J is TRBJ2-4; weak D call: TRBD2 (6 bases). Between the trimmed V and J ends, which lost 0 bases and 2 bases, there was a span of 8 bases. There are 15 residues in the CDR3.

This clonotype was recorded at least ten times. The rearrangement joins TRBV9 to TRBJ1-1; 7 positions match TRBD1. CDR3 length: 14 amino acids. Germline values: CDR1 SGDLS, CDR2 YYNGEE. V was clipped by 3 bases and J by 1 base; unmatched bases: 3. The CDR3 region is CASSAGTANTEAFF. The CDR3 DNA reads TGTGCCAGCAGCGCCGGGACAGCGAACACTGAAGCTTTCTTT.

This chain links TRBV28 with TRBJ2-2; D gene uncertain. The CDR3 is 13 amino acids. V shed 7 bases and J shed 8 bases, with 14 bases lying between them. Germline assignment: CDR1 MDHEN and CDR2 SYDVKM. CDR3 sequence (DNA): TGTGCCAGCATCAGGAGCATTAGTGGGGAGCTGTTTTTT. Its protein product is CASIRSISGELFF.

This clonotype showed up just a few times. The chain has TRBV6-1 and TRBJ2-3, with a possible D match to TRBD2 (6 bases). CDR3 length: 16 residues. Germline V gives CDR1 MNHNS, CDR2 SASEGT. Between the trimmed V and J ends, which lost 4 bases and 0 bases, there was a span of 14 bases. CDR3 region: CASSGGIAASTDTQYF. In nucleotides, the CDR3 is TGTGCCAGCAGTGGAGGAATAGCGGCTAGCACAGATACGCAGTATTTT.

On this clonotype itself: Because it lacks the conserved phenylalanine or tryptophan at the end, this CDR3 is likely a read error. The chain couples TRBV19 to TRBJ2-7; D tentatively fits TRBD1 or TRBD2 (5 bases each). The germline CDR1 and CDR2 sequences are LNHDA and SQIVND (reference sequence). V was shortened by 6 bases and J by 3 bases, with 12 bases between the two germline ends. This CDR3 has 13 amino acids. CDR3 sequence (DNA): TGTGCCAGTAGCAGGGACCTGGACTACGAGCAGTACTCC. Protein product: CASSRDLDYEQYS.

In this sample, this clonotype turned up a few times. Here the CDR3 DNA reads TGTGCCAGCAGTGACCCCCTTGTAGGGAGGTCCACTGAAGCTTTCTTT. Translated: CASSDPLVGRSTEAFF. The J gene is TRBJ1-1, the V gene TRBV6-2 or TRBV6-3; unclear D gene. Germline CDR1 MNHEY, CDR2 SVGEGT. Trimming removed 5 bases from V and 4 bases from J, with 20 bases in between. The CDR3 sequence is 16 residues long.

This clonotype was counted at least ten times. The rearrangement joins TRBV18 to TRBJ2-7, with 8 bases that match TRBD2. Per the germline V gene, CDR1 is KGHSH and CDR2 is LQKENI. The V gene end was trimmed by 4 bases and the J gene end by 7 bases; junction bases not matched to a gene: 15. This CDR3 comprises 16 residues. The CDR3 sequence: CASSQLAGSETREQYF. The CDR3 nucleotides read TGTGCCAGCTCACAGCTAGCGGGTTCAGAAACGCGAGAGCAGTACTTC.

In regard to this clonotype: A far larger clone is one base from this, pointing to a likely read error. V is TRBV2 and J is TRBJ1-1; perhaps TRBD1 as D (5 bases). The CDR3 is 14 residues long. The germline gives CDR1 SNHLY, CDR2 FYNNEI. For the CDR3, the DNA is TGTGCCAGCAGTTCACAGGACCTTAACACTGAAGATTTCTTT. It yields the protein CASSSQDLNTEDFF.

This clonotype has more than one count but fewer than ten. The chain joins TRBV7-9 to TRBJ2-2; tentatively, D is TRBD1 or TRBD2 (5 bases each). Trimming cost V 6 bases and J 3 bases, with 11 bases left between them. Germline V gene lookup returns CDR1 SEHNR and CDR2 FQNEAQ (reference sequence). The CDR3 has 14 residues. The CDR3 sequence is CASSYQGHTGELFF. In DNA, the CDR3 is TGTGCCAGCAGTTACCAGGGACACACCGGGGAGCTGTTTTTT.

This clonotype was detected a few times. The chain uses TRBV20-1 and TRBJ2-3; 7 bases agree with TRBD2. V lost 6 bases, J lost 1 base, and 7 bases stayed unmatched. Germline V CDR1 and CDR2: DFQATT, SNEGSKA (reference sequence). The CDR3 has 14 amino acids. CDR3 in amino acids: CSAAHRGGTDTQYF. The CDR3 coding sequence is TGCAGTGCCGCCCACCGGGGGGGCACAGATACGCAGTATTTT.

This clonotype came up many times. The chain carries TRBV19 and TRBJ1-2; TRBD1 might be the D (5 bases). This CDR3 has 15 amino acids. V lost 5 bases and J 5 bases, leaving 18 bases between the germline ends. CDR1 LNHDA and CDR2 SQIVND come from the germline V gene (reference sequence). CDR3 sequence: CASSASFRTPYGYTF. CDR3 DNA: TGTGCCAGTAGTGCCTCCTTCCGGACACCATATGGCTACACCTTC.

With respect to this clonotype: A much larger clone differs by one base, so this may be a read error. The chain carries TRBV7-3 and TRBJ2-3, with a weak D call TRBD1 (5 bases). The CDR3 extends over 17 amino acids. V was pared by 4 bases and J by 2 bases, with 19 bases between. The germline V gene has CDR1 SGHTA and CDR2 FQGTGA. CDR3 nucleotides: TGTGCCAGCAGCTCCCCCCCCAGGGCTTCCTTCACAGATACGCAGTATTTT. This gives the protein CASSSPPRASFTDTQYF.

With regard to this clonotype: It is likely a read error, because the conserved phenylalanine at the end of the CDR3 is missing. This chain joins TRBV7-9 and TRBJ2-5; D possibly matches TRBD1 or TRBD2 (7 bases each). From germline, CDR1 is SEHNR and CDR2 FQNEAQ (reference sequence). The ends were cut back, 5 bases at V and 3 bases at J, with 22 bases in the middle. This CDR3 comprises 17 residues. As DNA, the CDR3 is TGTGCCAGCAGCCAAGCCCAACAGGGGAGGGGGGAAGAGACCCAGTACTCC. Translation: CASSQAQQGRGEETQYS.

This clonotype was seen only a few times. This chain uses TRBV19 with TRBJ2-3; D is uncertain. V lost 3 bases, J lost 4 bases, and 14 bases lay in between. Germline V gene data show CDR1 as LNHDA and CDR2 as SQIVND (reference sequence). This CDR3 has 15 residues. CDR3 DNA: TGTGCCAGTAGTATTGGCGGCCTCCCCCCAGATACGCAGTATTTT. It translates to CASSIGGLPPDTQYF.

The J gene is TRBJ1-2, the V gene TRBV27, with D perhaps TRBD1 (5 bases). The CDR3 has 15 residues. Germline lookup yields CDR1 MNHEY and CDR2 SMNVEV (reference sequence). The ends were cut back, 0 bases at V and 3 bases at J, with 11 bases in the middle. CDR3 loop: CASSLSGRDYYGYTF. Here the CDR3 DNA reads TGTGCCAGCAGTTTATCGGGCAGGGACTACTATGGCTACACCTTC.

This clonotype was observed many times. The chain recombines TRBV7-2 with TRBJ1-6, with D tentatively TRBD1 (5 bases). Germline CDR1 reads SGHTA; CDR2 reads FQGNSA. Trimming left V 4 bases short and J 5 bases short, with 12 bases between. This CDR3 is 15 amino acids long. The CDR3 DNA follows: TGTGCCAGCAGCTCGACAGCGCTCCATAATTCACCCCTCCACTTT. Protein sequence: CASSSTALHNSPLHF.

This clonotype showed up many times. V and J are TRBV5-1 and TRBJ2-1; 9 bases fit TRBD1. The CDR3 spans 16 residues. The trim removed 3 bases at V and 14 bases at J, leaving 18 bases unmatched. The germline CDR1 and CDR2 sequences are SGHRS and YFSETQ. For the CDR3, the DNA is TGCGCCAGCAGCTATGATCCGGGACAGGGTGGTACCTATGAGTTCTTC. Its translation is CASSYDPGQGGTYEFF.

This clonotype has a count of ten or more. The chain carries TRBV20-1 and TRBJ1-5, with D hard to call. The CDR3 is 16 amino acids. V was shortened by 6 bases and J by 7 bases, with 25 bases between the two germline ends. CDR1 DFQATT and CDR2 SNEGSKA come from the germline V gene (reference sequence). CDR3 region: CSATPQPQSLSQPQHF. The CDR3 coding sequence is TGCAGTGCAACACCTCAGCCCCAGTCTCTTTCCCAGCCCCAGCATTTT.

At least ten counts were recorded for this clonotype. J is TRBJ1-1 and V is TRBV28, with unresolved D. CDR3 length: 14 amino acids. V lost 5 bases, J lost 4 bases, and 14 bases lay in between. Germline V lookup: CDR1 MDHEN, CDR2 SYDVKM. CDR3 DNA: TGTGCCAGCAGTAGTGGGTTCGGCCTCACTGAAGCTTTCTTT. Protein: CASSSGFGLTEAFF.

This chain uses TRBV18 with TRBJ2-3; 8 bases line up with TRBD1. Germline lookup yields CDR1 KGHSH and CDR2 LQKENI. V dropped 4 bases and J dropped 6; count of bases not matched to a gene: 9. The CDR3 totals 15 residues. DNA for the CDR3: TGTGCCAGCTCACGCGAGGCAGGGGGCCCGGATACGCAGTATTTT. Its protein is CASSREAGGPDTQYF. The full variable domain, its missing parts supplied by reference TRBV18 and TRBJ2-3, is NAGVMQNPRHLVRRRGQEARLRCSPMKGHSHVYWYRQLPEEGLKFMVYLQKENIIDESGMPKERFSAEFPKEGPSILRIQQVVRGDSAAYFCASSREAGGPDTQYFGPGTRLTVL.

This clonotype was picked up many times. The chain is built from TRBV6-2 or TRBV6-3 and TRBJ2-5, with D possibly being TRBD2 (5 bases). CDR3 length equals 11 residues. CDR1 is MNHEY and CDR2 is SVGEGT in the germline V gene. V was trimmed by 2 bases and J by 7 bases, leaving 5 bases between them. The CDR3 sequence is CASSYRGTQYF. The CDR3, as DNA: TGTGCCAGCAGTTACCGGGGGACCCAGTACTTC.

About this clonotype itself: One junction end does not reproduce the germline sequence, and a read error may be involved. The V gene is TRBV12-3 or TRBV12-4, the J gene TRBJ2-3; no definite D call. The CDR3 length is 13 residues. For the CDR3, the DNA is TGTGCCGGCAGAGCCGGACGGACAGATACGCAGTATTTT. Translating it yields CAGRAGRTDTQYF.

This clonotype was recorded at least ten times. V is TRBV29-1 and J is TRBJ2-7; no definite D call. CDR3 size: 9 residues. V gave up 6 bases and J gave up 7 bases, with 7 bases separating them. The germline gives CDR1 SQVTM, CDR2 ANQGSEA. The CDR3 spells CSVDEEQYF. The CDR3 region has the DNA TGCAGCGTGGACGAGGAGCAGTACTTC.

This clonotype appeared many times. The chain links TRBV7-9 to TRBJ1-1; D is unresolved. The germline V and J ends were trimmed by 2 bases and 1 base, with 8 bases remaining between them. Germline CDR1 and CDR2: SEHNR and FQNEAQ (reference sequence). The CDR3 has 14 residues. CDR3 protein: CASSLSWRNTEAFF. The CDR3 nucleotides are TGTGCCAGCAGCTTATCGTGGAGGAACACTGAAGCTTTCTTT.

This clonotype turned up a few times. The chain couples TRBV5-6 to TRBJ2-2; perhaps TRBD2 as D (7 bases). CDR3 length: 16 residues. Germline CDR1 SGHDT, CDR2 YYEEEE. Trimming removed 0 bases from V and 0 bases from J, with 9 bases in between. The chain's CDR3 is CASSLEGGANTGELFF. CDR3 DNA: TGTGCCAGCAGCTTGGAGGGGGGGGCGAACACCGGGGAGCTGTTTTTT.

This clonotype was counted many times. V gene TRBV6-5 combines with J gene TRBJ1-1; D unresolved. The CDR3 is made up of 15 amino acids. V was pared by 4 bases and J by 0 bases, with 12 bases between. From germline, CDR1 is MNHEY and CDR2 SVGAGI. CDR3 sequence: CASSSFGGMNTEAFF. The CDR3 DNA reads TGTGCCAGCAGTTCCTTCGGAGGCATGAACACTGAAGCTTTCTTT.

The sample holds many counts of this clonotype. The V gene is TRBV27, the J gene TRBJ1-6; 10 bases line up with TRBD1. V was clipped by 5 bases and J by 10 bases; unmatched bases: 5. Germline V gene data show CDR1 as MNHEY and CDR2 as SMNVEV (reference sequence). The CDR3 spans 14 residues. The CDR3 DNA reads TGTGCCAGCAGTCCCGGGACAGGGGTATCACCCCTCCACTTT. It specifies CASSPGTGVSPLHF.